One and the same sample provided the 14 T cell receptor beta chains below, sequenced in a study of Graves' ophthalmopathy and Graves' hyperthyroidism. RNA transcripts yielded amplified TCR beta CDR3 regions. Scientists carried out first-round RT-PCR using HTBI primers and then a second-round multiplex PCR. TCRdb ran MiXCR on the multiplex PCR reads and lists one entry per CDR3 protein. This table has 200,000 to 250,000 distinct CDR3 sequences, 40% to 50% appearing once. The sequenced material came from peripheral blood. The receptors derive from an adult man with Graves' ophthalmopathy.

This clonotype appeared a single time. This chain uses TRBV5-1 with TRBJ2-6; the D is unclear. Germline V lookup: CDR1 SGHRS, CDR2 YFSETQ. Trimming left V 0 bases short and J 3 bases short, with 4 bases between. CDR3 length equals 14 residues. The DNA of the CDR3 is TGCGCCAGCAGCTTGGCCGATGGGGCCAACGTCCTGACTTTC. Translating gives CASSLADGANVLTF.

V and J are TRBV10-3 and TRBJ2-7; D possibly matches TRBD1 or TRBD2 (5 bases each). V was cut by 8 bases and J by 1 base, with 12 bases left in between. CDR1 is ENHRY, CDR2 SYGVKD, per germline. The CDR3 extends over 13 amino acids. In DNA form, the CDR3 reads TGTGCCATCTCCCCGGGGCAATCCTACGAGCAGTACTTC. Translation: CAISPGQSYEQYF.

The table lists this clonotype with a few counts. The V gene is TRBV29-1, the J gene TRBJ2-7; 9 bases are shared with TRBD2. The J call may be faulty, since TRBJ2-1 better matches the DNA end. CDR1 and CDR2 from the germline V gene are SQVTM and ANQGSEA. This CDR3 region has 11 residues. In DNA, the CDR3 is TGCAGCGTTGGCCTAGCGGGAAAGCAGTTCTTC. Protein: CSVGLAGKQFF.

The chain combines TRBV28 with TRBJ1-2, with D unresolved. CDR3 size: 14 residues. Germline loops: CDR1 MDHEN, CDR2 SYDVKM. V gave up 8 bases and J gave up 5 bases, with 18 bases separating them. The CDR3 region has the DNA TGTGCCAGCTCCGATTTAGCGGAAACGTATGGCTACACCTTC. Translated, it gives CASSDLAETYGYTF.

CDR3 loop: CASSTGTGRSYEQYF. In DNA, the CDR3 is TGCGCCAGCAGCACCGGGACAGGGCGCTCCTACGAGCAGTACTTC. The V gene is TRBV5-1, the J gene TRBJ2-7, with 9 bases lining up with TRBD1. The CDR3 is 15 residues long. From germline, CDR1 is SGHRS and CDR2 YFSETQ. Germline trimming cut 4 bases from V and 0 bases from J; bases unmatched to any gene: 5.

The chain carries TRBV11-2 and TRBJ2-7, with 12 bases lining up with TRBD2. The CDR3 is made up of 15 amino acids. The junction had 5 bases not matched to a gene; V was cut back by 2 bases and J by 6 bases. The germline V gene encodes CDR1 SGHAT and CDR2 FQNNGV. CDR3 coding DNA: TGTGCCAGCAGCTTAAGACTAGCGGGAGTTGGCGAGCAGTACTTC. Amino acids: CASSLRLAGVGEQYF. Together with reference TRBV11-2 and TRBJ2-7, the CDR3 gives the full variable domain: EAGVAQSPRYKIIEKRQSVAFWCNPISGHATLYWYQQILGQGPKLLIQFQNNGVVDDSQLPKDRFSAERLKGVDSTLKIQPAKLEDSAVYLCASSLRLAGVGEQYFGPGTRLTVT.

This clonotype was detected only once. The V and J genes are TRBV10-3 and TRBJ1-2, with no clear D. Trimming shortened V by 6 bases and J by 7 bases, and 15 bases separated the two germline ends. Germline CDR1 reads ENHRY; CDR2 reads SYGVKD. This CDR3 has 13 amino acids. CDR3 in DNA: TGTGCCATCAGCGTTGTGACCGATTTTGGCTACACCTTC. It codes for CAISVVTDFGYTF.

The chain joins TRBV7-9 to TRBJ1-2, with D perhaps TRBD1 (5 bases). From germline, CDR1 is SEHNR and CDR2 FQNEAQ (reference sequence). CDR3 length: 15 amino acids. V was trimmed by 1 base and J by 6 bases, leaving 15 bases between them. CDR3 bases: TGTGCCAGCAGCTTAGGGACATCTCTGGAGAATGGCTACACCTTC. Protein sequence: CASSLGTSLENGYTF.

This clonotype has only one observation. This sequence joins TRBV20-1 and TRBJ1-5; the D is unclear. Deletions cut 5 bases from V and 0 bases from J, with 11 bases between. In germline, CDR1 is DFQATT, CDR2 SNEGSKA (reference sequence). This CDR3 has 14 amino acids. The CDR3 DNA is TGCAGTGCTGAGTCGGACTATAGCAATCAGCCCCAGCATTTT. Its protein product is CSAESDYSNQPQHF.

V gene TRBV7-9 combines with J gene TRBJ2-3, with D unclear. This CDR3 is built from 13 residues. Germline values: CDR1 SEHNR, CDR2 FQNEAQ (reference sequence). V lost 4 bases, J lost 5 bases, and 10 bases lay in between. The CDR3 is CASSSNYGDTQYF. CDR3 in DNA: TGTGCCAGCAGCTCTAACTATGGAGATACGCAGTATTTT.

The V call is TRBV15, the J call TRBJ2-7; D unclear. The CDR3 has 16 residues. CDR1 and CDR2 from the germline V gene are LNHNV and YYDKDF (reference sequence). Deletions cut 1 base from V and 0 bases from J, with 13 bases between. The CDR3 is CATSRGSRWSSYEQYF. CDR3 bases: TGTGCCACCAGCAGAGGATCACGGTGGAGCTCCTACGAGCAGTACTTC.

The chain links TRBV20-1 to TRBJ1-1; the D gene is possibly TRBD1 (5 bases). In germline, CDR1 is DFQATT, CDR2 SNEGSKA (reference sequence). The CDR3 extends over 13 amino acids. V was cut by 1 base and J by 4 bases, with 10 bases left in between. CDR3 in DNA: TGCAGTGCTAGAGCGGGGGACTTCACTGAAGCTTTCTTT. It encodes CSARAGDFTEAFF.

Ten or more counts support this clonotype. This rearrangement joins TRBV10-2 to TRBJ1-1; D might be TRBD1 (5 bases). This CDR3 region has 13 residues. The V gene's germline CDR1 is WSHSY and CDR2 SAAADI. The V and J ends lost 4 bases and 4 bases respectively, with 10 bases between them. The CDR3: CASSGGRGTEAFF. For the CDR3, the DNA is TGCGCCAGCAGTGGGGGTAGGGGCACTGAAGCTTTCTTT.

Concerning this clonotype: An end of the junction does not agree with germline; a read error may underlie this. The rearrangement links TRBV15 to TRBJ1-6; D is perhaps TRBD1 (6 bases). Germline values: CDR1 LNHNV, CDR2 YYDKDF (reference sequence). There are 15 residues in the CDR3. The CDR3 region is CVTSRHRDTNSPLHF. In nucleotides, the CDR3 is TGTGTCACCAGCAGGCACCGGGACACAAATTCACCCCTCCACTTT. Drawing the rest from reference TRBV15 and TRBJ1-6, the complete variable domain is DAMVIQNPRYQVTQFGKPVTLSCSQTLNHNVMYWYQQKSSQAPKLLFHYYDKDFNNEADTPDNFQSRRPNTSFCFLDIRSPGLGDTAMYLCVTSRHRDTNSPLHFGNGTRLTVT.